This T cell receptor beta chain was sequenced during a study of blood T cell repertoires in COVID-19. Study information: Samples representing acute and convalescent COVID-19 were sourced from the United States, Italy and Spain.

Germline assignment: CDR1 LNHNV and CDR2 YYDKDF (reference sequence). This CDR3 is built from 15 residues. The V end was cut by 2 bases, the J end by 3 bases, with 11 bases between. Original handling: Reference gene primers were amplified, and this amplification served to estimate nucleated cell counts. Here immunoSEQ multiplex PCR was the method, and the copy in TCRdb shows in-frame clones only, minus some. Clone size and V and J calls were adopted from that table, with D and trimming inferred from the DNA. The table records fewer than 250,000 clones, around four fifths of them present only once. The genes are TRBV15 and TRBJ2-1; weak D call: TRBD2 (6 bases). The sample comprised peripheral blood. This receptor was obtained from a man aged 50 to 59 with acute or convalescent COVID-19. DNA for the CDR3: TGTGCCACCAGCAGAACGACTAGGCTCTACAATGAGCAGTTCTTC. Its protein product is CATSRTTRLYNEQFF.